Below, 20 T cell receptor beta chains from the same sample are listed, as sequenced in a study of blood T cell repertoires in COVID-19. Sequencing used immunoSEQ multiplex PCR; TCRdb keeps in-frame clones, though not all of them. The sample lists tens of thousands of clones, 75% to 90% occurring once. The sample comprised peripheral blood. The receptors were gathered from a man at least 80 years old with active or convalescent COVID-19.

V and J are TRBV20-1 and TRBJ2-3; D uncertain. Germline CDR1 and CDR2: DFQATT and SNEGSKA (reference sequence). The V and J ends lost 3 bases and 0 bases respectively, with 13 bases between them. This CDR3 has 15 amino acids. CDR3 nucleotide sequence: TGCAGTGCTAGTTTTATTGACTCTAGCACAGATACGCAGTATTTT. Protein sequence: CSASFIDSSTDTQYF.

V usage is TRBV28 and J usage is TRBJ1-2; 8 bases line up with TRBD1. Trimming took 4 bases from V and 2 from J; bases not matched to a gene: 9. CDR3 size: 16 residues. Germline lookup yields CDR1 MDHEN and CDR2 SYDVKM. CDR3 in DNA: TGTGCCAGCAGTTCAACTTACAGGGGGACGAACTATGGCTACACCTTC. It codes for CASSSTYRGTNYGYTF.

This chain joins TRBV11-2 and TRBJ2-2; D call uncertain. The V end lost 1 base, the J end lost 1 base, and 13 bases lay between the germline ends. CDR1 is SGHAT, CDR2 FQNNGV, per germline. The CDR3 sequence is 17 residues long. The CDR3 loop reads CASSLGKYSLNTGELFF. Here the CDR3 DNA reads TGTGCCAGCAGCTTAGGAAAATATAGCTTGAACACCGGGGAGCTGTTTTTT.

CDR3 in DNA: TGTGCCAGTAGTGTCTACAGGGGCCGGAACACTGAAGCTTTCTTT. Translated: CASSVYRGRNTEAFF. This chain links TRBV19 with TRBJ1-1, with 7 bases lining up with TRBD1. The CDR3 loop spans 15 amino acids. The germline gives CDR1 LNHDA, CDR2 SQIVND (reference sequence). V lost 5 bases to trimming and J lost 1 base; unmatched junction nucleotides: 7. Using reference TRBV19 and TRBJ1-1 for the parts outside the CDR3, the full variable domain is DGGITQSPKYLFRKEGQNVTLSCEQNLNHDAMYWYRQDPGQGLRLIYYSQIVNDFQKGDIAEGYSVSREKKESFPLTVTSAQKNPTAFYLCASSVYRGRNTEAFFGQGTRLTVV.

This clone is a singleton in its sample. The chain carries TRBV5-5 and TRBJ1-6; 10 nucleotides align to TRBD1. V was clipped by 3 bases and J by 8 bases; unmatched bases: 2. The germline V gene has CDR1 SGHKS and CDR2 YYEKEE (reference sequence). The length of the CDR3 is 14 residues. CDR3: CASSWTGGDSPLHF. As DNA, the CDR3 is TGTGCCAGCAGCTGGACAGGGGGTGATTCACCCCTCCACTTT.

This clone was picked up a small number of times. V usage is TRBV2 and J usage is TRBJ2-2; D unclear. CDR3 length: 14 residues. CDR1 and CDR2 from the germline V gene are SNHLY and FYNNEI. The ends were cut back, 3 bases at V and 0 bases at J, with 5 bases in the middle. CDR3: CASSEVANTGELFF. The DNA for the CDR3 is TGTGCCAGCAGTGAGGTAGCGAACACCGGGGAGCTGTTTTTT.

This chain joins TRBV4-1 and TRBJ2-5; TRBD2 is a possible D gene (6 bases). Trimming cost V 4 bases and J 1 base, with 10 bases left between them. The CDR3 has 14 residues. In germline, CDR1 is MGHRA, CDR2 YSYEKL. CDR3 in amino acids: CASSRTSSQETQYF. In nucleotides, the CDR3 is TGCGCCAGCAGCCGCACTAGCTCCCAAGAGACCCAGTACTTC.

The V and J genes are TRBV10-3 and TRBJ2-4; 13 nucleotides agree with TRBD2. This CDR3 has 16 residues. Losses at the gene ends were 3 bases for V and 1 base for J; bases not matched to a gene: 0. Germline CDR1 ENHRY, CDR2 SYGVKD. CDR3 sequence: CAISELAGGAKNIQYF. In nucleotides, the CDR3 is TGTGCCATCAGTGAACTAGCGGGAGGGGCCAAAAACATTCAGTACTTC.

The rearrangement uses TRBV5-4 and TRBJ2-1; tentative D call: TRBD2 (5 bases). The CDR3 is 14 residues long. Germline CDR1 is SGHNT and CDR2 is YYREEE (reference sequence). V lost 0 bases and J 8 bases, leaving 12 bases between the germline ends. Here the CDR3 reads CASSLEPTSYEQFF. In DNA form, the CDR3 reads TGTGCCAGCAGCTTGGAACCAACTAGTTATGAGCAGTTCTTC.

The CDR3, as DNA: TGTGCCAGTAGTATCCCAGGGGAATTGGTAGGGACCCAGTACTTC. This gives the protein CASSIPGELVGTQYF. The rearrangement uses TRBV19 and TRBJ2-5; D may be TRBD1 (6 bases). Trimming left V 3 bases short and J 7 bases short, with 18 bases between. Looked up from germline, CDR1 is LNHDA and CDR2 is SQIVND (reference sequence). The CDR3 extends over 15 amino acids.

This clone was seen a handful of times. CDR3 in amino acids: CAIRDFYEQYF. CDR3 sequence (DNA): TGTGCCATTAGGGACTTCTACGAGCAGTACTTC. The rearrangement joins TRBV6-5 to TRBJ2-7; weak D call: TRBD2 (6 bases). This CDR3 has 11 amino acids. Germline CDR1 is MNHEY and CDR2 is SVGAGI. V was shortened by 10 bases and J by 3 bases, with 10 bases between the two germline ends.

This rearrangement joins TRBV29-1 to TRBJ2-3; TRBD1 might be the D (5 bases). This CDR3 is 14 amino acids long. Germline V gene sequence: CDR1 SQVTM, CDR2 ANQGSEA. V dropped 3 bases and J dropped 0 bases, with 10 bases sitting between them. The CDR3 reads CSVDAGRSTDTQYF. Written as DNA, the CDR3 is TGCAGCGTTGACGCAGGGCGTAGCACAGATACGCAGTATTTT.

V is TRBV7-9 and J is TRBJ1-5; 9 nucleotides line up with TRBD1. V shed 5 bases and J 7 bases; nucleotides not matched to a gene: 6. CDR1 is SEHNR and CDR2 is FQNEAQ in the germline V gene (reference sequence). This CDR3 contains 14 residues. Here the CDR3 DNA reads TGTGCCAGCAGCGAGGACAGGGGAAGCCAGCCCCAGCATTTT. Its translation is CASSEDRGSQPQHF.

The chain joins TRBV6-2 or TRBV6-3 to TRBJ2-2; 7 bases line up with TRBD2. V lost 0 bases and J lost 3; bases outside the gene matches: 4. The CDR3 covers 16 residues. Germline assignment: CDR1 MNHEY and CDR2 SVGEGT. The CDR3 here is CASSYSAGVYTGELFF. The DNA of the CDR3 is TGTGCCAGCAGTTACTCGGCGGGAGTCTACACCGGGGAGCTGTTTTTT.

The chain links TRBV19 to TRBJ1-1, with a possible D match to TRBD1 (6 bases). Trimming removed 6 bases from V and 10 bases from J, with 15 bases in between. CDR3 length: 12 amino acids. Germline CDR1 and CDR2: LNHDA and SQIVND (reference sequence). As DNA, the CDR3 is TGTGCCAGTAGCCCGTTAGGGGGTTCAGCTTTCTTT. Its translation: CASSPLGGSAFF.

The chain links TRBV5-4 to TRBJ1-1, with 7 positions matching TRBD1. This CDR3 contains 15 residues. The V and J ends lost 7 bases and 4 bases, in that order; junction bases with no gene match: 13. The germline V gene encodes CDR1 SGHNT and CDR2 YYREEE (reference sequence). The CDR3 loop reads CASSPRQGFGTEAFF. In DNA, the CDR3 is TGTGCCAGCTCCCCGAGACAGGGATTTGGCACTGAAGCTTTCTTT.

The rearrangement uses TRBV12-3 or TRBV12-4 and TRBJ1-5; D perhaps matches TRBD1 (5 bases). Deletions cut 1 base from V and 5 bases from J, with 6 bases between. This CDR3 is 13 amino acids long. CDR3 coding DNA: TGTGCCAGCAGTTTAGGGGGCGATCAGCCCCAGCATTTT. Amino acids: CASSLGGDQPQHF.

The CDR3 DNA follows: TGTGCCAGCAGTGAATGGACTTACTCGCAGTATTTT. Amino acids: CASSEWTYSQYF. V is TRBV6-1 and J is TRBJ2-3; D may be TRBD2 (5 bases). The length of the CDR3 is 12 residues. Germline assignment: CDR1 MNHNS and CDR2 SASEGT. V dropped 2 bases and J dropped 10 bases, with 10 bases sitting between them.

This clone was seen only a few times. The J gene is TRBJ2-7, the V gene TRBV3-1 (or the pseudogene TRBV3-2); tentative D call: TRBD2 (5 bases). Germline CDR1 LGHDT, CDR2 YNNKEL (reference sequence). The CDR3 runs to 15 residues. The V end was cut by 7 bases, the J end by 1 base, with 17 bases between. Written as DNA, the CDR3 is TGTGCCAGCATAGGGTGGCTAGCTACTTCCTACGAGCAGTACTTC. It yields the protein CASIGWLATSYEQYF.

The chain recombines TRBV2 with TRBJ2-2, with no clear D. The CDR3 spans 11 residues. The ends were cut back, 6 bases at V and 5 bases at J, with 4 bases in the middle. Germline loops: CDR1 SNHLY, CDR2 FYNNEI. Here the CDR3 DNA reads TGTGCCAGCAGACAGACCGGGGAGCTGTTTTTT. This sequence encodes CASRQTGELFF.